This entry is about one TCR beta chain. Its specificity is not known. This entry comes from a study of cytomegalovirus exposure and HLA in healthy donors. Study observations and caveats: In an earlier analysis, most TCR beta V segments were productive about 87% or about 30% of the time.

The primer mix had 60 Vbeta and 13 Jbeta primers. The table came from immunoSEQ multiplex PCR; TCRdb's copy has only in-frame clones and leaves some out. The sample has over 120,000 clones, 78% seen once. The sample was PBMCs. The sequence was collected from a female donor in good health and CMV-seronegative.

The CDR3 loop is CASSSLQGPYGYTF. The DNA for the CDR3 is TGTGCCAGCAGTTCCCTACAGGGACCCTATGGCTACACCTTC. The rearrangement joins TRBV6-6 to TRBJ1-2; a possible D gene is TRBD1 (6 bases). Germline V gives CDR1 MNHNY, CDR2 SVGAGI (reference sequence). The V gene lost 4 bases and the J gene lost 4 bases, with 13 bases spanning the gap. The CDR3 is made up of 14 amino acids.